The 11 T cell receptor beta chains in this list originate from one sample, sequenced in a study of shared clonotypes between healthy human individuals. Method: immunoSEQ multiplex PCR; TCRdb's copy keeps in-frame clones and lacks some. The repertoire consists of hundreds of thousands of clones, with around three quarters occurring once and the leading ten covering around 12%. The sample was PBMCs. The receptor set was obtained from a woman aged 40 to 50 in good health. Some clones in this sample may be carry-over from other donors' samples.

On this clone: A much more abundant neighbour one base away suggests this may be a read error. The rearrangement uses TRBV6-1 and TRBJ1-1; D ambiguous. This CDR3 spans 12 amino acids. Germline lookup yields CDR1 MNHNS and CDR2 SASEGT. V shed 6 bases and J shed 2 bases, with 7 bases lying between them. The CDR3 spells CASSFANTEAFF. The CDR3 DNA reads TGTGCCAGCAGCTTTGCCAACACTGAAGCTTTCTTT.

The chain couples TRBV6-6 to TRBJ1-4, with D possibly matching TRBD1 (5 bases). With 4 bases removed from V and 7 bases from J, the gap between germline ends came to 13 bases. Germline V gives CDR1 MNHNY, CDR2 SVGAGI (reference sequence). The CDR3 is 14 residues long. In DNA, the CDR3 is TGTGCCAGCAGTTCCGGGACGGGGGGTGAAAAACTGTTTTTT. Translation: CASSSGTGGEKLFF.

The CDR3 DNA reads as TGTGCCAGCAGTTTAAGACTAGCGGGAGGCATAGAGACCCAGTACTTC. Translated: CASSLRLAGGIETQYF. The J gene is TRBJ2-5, the V gene TRBV28; 13 nucleotides line up with TRBD2. Germline assignment: CDR1 MDHEN and CDR2 SYDVKM. V shed 2 bases, J shed 4 bases, and the junction held 4 bases outside the gene matches. The CDR3 is 16 residues long.

V gene TRBV18 combines with J gene TRBJ2-1, with 7 nucleotides matching TRBD2. The CDR3 has 16 amino acids. Germline V gene sequence: CDR1 KGHSH, CDR2 LQKENI. V shed 6 bases and J 2 bases; nucleotides not matched to a gene: 10. CDR3 amino acids: CASSQTGLVAYNEQFF. CDR3 sequence (DNA): TGTGCCAGCTCTCAAACAGGACTAGTTGCCTACAATGAGCAGTTCTTC.

This clone has just one count. The chain carries TRBV27 and TRBJ1-5; D remains unclear. V shed 3 bases and J shed 4 bases, with 7 bases lying between them. The CDR3 has 13 amino acids. Per the germline V gene, CDR1 is MNHEY and CDR2 is SMNVEV (reference sequence). The CDR3: CASSFRRNQPQHF. The CDR3 nucleotides read TGTGCCAGCAGTTTTAGGCGGAATCAGCCCCAGCATTTT.

The V and J genes are TRBV7-3 and TRBJ2-2, with no clear D. Trimming stripped 2 bases from V and 3 bases from J, with 7 bases between. The CDR3 covers 14 residues. Germline CDR1 is SGHTA and CDR2 is FQGTGA. CDR3 residues: CASSLERDTGELFF. Here the CDR3 DNA reads TGTGCCAGCAGCTTAGAGAGAGACACCGGGGAGCTGTTTTTT.

V gene TRBV5-4 combines with J gene TRBJ2-7; D call uncertain. Trimming shortened V by 6 bases and J by 3 bases, and 13 bases separated the two germline ends. This CDR3 spans 13 amino acids. CDR1 and CDR2 from the germline V gene are SGHNT and YYREEE (reference sequence). CDR3 amino acids: CASMEPPSYEQYF. The CDR3 DNA is TGTGCCAGCATGGAGCCTCCCAGCTACGAGCAGTACTTC. The full variable domain, its missing parts supplied by reference TRBV5-4 and TRBJ2-7, is ETGVTQSPTHLIKTRGQQVTLRCSSQSGHNTVSWYQQALGQGPQFIFQYYREEENGRGNFPPRFSGLQFPNYSSELNVNALELDDSALYLCASMEPPSYEQYFGPGTRLTVT.

The chain is built from TRBV7-6 and TRBJ2-3; the match to TRBD2 covers 8 bases. CDR3 length: 16 amino acids. The V gene's germline CDR1 is SGHVS and CDR2 FNYEAQ. Trimming at V came to 1 base and at J to 2 bases, leaving 5 bases not matched to a gene. CDR3 in amino acids: CASSLGPGGSTDTQYF. For the CDR3, the DNA is TGTGCCAGCAGCTTAGGTCCGGGGGGGTCCACAGATACGCAGTATTTT.

This sequence joins TRBV2 and TRBJ1-1; the match to TRBD1 covers 7 bases. Germline lookup yields CDR1 SNHLY and CDR2 FYNNEI. V was pared by 3 bases and J by 9 bases, with 10 bases of the junction left unmatched. The CDR3 extends over 14 amino acids. This CDR3 reads CASSDARGFVKAFF. The CDR3 DNA sequence: TGTGCCAGCAGTGATGCCAGGGGGTTTGTTAAAGCTTTCTTT.

The chain uses TRBV18 and TRBJ2-3; D is possibly TRBD2 (5 bases). V dropped 3 bases and J dropped 6 bases, with 10 bases sitting between them. The CDR3 length is 13 residues. Germline-derived CDR1 and CDR2 are KGHSH and LQKENI. The CDR3 nucleotides read TGTGCCAGCTCACCTAACGAGGGCGATACGCAGTATTTT. Residues: CASSPNEGDTQYF.

The J gene is TRBJ1-1, the V gene TRBV28, with TRBD1 matching over 10 bases. V dropped 6 bases and J dropped 1; count of bases not matched to a gene: 5. Looked up from germline, CDR1 is MDHEN and CDR2 is SYDVKM. This CDR3 region has 15 residues. The CDR3 loop is CASRTGGSGNTEAFF. CDR3 bases: TGTGCCAGCAGGACAGGGGGCAGCGGGAACACTGAAGCTTTCTTT.